These 21 T cell receptor beta chains were sequenced from one sample in a study of cytomegalovirus exposure and HLA in healthy donors. PCR primers comprised 60 Vbeta and 13 Jbeta primers. Data came from immunoSEQ multiplex PCR; TCRdb stores just in-frame clones and leaves some out. The table for this sample gives 180,000 or so clones. The sample comprised PBMCs. Receptor source: a boy aged 10-17 years in good health and CMV-seronegative.

This sequence joins TRBV5-1 and TRBJ2-2; possibly TRBD2 for D (5 bases). Per germline, CDR1 SGHRS and CDR2 YFSETQ. The CDR3 is made up of 16 amino acids. Trimming cost V 6 bases and J 3 bases, with 18 bases left between them. This CDR3 reads CASKSRYARDTGELFF. DNA of the CDR3: TGCGCCAGCAAGTCGAGGTACGCGAGGGACACCGGGGAGCTGTTTTTT.

The chain links TRBV7-9 to TRBJ1-1; D gene uncertain. The CDR3 contains 12 residues. Between the trimmed V and J ends, which lost 11 bases and 1 base, there was a span of 11 bases. Germline values: CDR1 SEHNR, CDR2 FQNEAQ (reference sequence). In DNA, the CDR3 is TGTGCCGAGCGGGATCAGAACACTGAAGCTTTCTTT. As protein: CAERDQNTEAFF.

This chain joins TRBV28 and TRBJ1-5, with D possibly matching TRBD1 (5 bases). V was clipped by 3 bases and J by 3 bases, with 9 bases between them. Per germline, CDR1 MDHEN and CDR2 SYDVKM. The length of the CDR3 is 14 residues. CDR3 nucleotides: TGTGCCAGCAGTTTCAGGGTAAACAATCAGCCCCAGCATTTT. This sequence encodes CASSFRVNNQPQHF.

The gene calls are TRBV7-2 and TRBJ1-4; 8 bases agree with TRBD1. The CDR3 extends over 15 amino acids. The germline V gene has CDR1 SGHTA and CDR2 FQGNSA. V shed 2 bases, J shed 7 bases, and the junction held 6 bases outside the gene matches. CDR3 in amino acids: CASSLYGTGGEKLFF. Written as DNA, the CDR3 is TGTGCCAGCAGCTTATACGGTACAGGGGGTGAAAAACTGTTTTTT.

This chain uses TRBV13 with TRBJ1-3; TRBD1 matches 9 bases. This CDR3 is built from 13 residues. With V trimmed by 5 bases and J by 7 bases, 3 bases remained unmatched. Germline V CDR1 and CDR2: PRHDT, FYEKMQ (reference sequence). CDR3 coding DNA: TGTGCCAGCAGCCAAGGACAGGGGAACACCATATATTTT. Amino acid sequence: CASSQGQGNTIYF.

The V gene is TRBV13, the J gene TRBJ2-6, with D unresolved. Germline V gene data show CDR1 as PRHDT and CDR2 as FYEKMQ (reference sequence). This CDR3 region has 16 residues. V gave up 0 bases and J gave up 2 bases, with 8 bases separating them. CDR3 amino acids: CASSLGGLAGANVLTF. The CDR3 coding sequence is TGTGCCAGCAGCTTAGGCGGGTTAGCTGGGGCCAACGTCCTGACTTTC. Based on the CDR3 plus reference TRBV13 and TRBJ2-6, the full variable domain is AAGVIQSPRHLIKEKRETATLKCYPIPRHDTVYWYQQGPGQDPQFLISFYEKMQSDKGSIPDRFSAQQFSDYHSELNMSSLELGDSALYFCASSLGGLAGANVLTFGAGSRLTVL.

The chain couples TRBV2 to TRBJ1-5; 8 bases map to TRBD1. There are 14 residues in the CDR3. Germline lookup yields CDR1 SNHLY and CDR2 FYNNEI. J gave up 7 bases and V 5 bases, and 7 bases lay outside the gene matches. The CDR3 coding sequence is TGTGCCAGCAGTCAACAGGGGGAGGGCCAGCCCCAGCATTTT. Its translation is CASSQQGEGQPQHF.

The chain links TRBV7-9 to TRBJ2-1; 10 bases line up with TRBD1. The ends lost 6 bases at V and 10 bases at J; junction bases unmatched: 9. Germline values: CDR1 SEHNR, CDR2 FQNEAQ (reference sequence). The CDR3 contains 14 residues. The CDR3, as DNA: TGTGCCAGCAGACTGGGGACAGGGGAAAGGGAGCAGTTCTTC. Encoded protein: CASRLGTGEREQFF.

J is TRBJ1-2 and V is TRBV9, with a weak D call TRBD1 (5 bases). In germline, CDR1 is SGDLS, CDR2 YYNGEE. The length of the CDR3 is 16 residues. The ends were cut back, 1 base at V and 1 base at J, with 14 bases in the middle. The CDR3 loop reads CASSVPPWGVNYGYTF. The CDR3 DNA reads TGTGCCAGCAGCGTACCCCCGTGGGGCGTTAACTATGGCTACACCTTC.

This chain joins TRBV7-9 and TRBJ2-1; TRBD2 aligns across 8 bases. Trimming took 1 base from V and 0 from J; bases not matched to a gene: 2. The germline V gene encodes CDR1 SEHNR and CDR2 FQNEAQ (reference sequence). There are 16 residues in the CDR3. CDR3 in amino acids: CASSLGSGGSYNEQFF. DNA for the CDR3: TGTGCCAGCAGCTTAGGCAGCGGGGGCTCCTACAATGAGCAGTTCTTC.

The V call is TRBV4-1, the J call TRBJ2-6; D is perhaps TRBD2 (7 bases). The germline V gene has CDR1 MGHRA and CDR2 YSYEKL. This CDR3 is 17 amino acids long. Trimming took off 1 base at V and 4 bases at J, with 14 bases between the two ends. The CDR3 here is CASSQVLAGAGANVLTF. CDR3 in DNA: TGCGCCAGCAGCCAAGTACTTGCGGGGGCCGGGGCCAACGTCCTGACTTTC.

This chain connects TRBV11-2 to TRBJ1-1, with 9 bases fitting TRBD1. Germline lookup yields CDR1 SGHAT and CDR2 FQNNGV. The trim removed 3 bases at V and 4 bases at J, leaving 12 bases unmatched. The CDR3 has 17 residues. The CDR3, as DNA: TGTGCCAGCAGCTTGGAAATACAGGGGGCGTTTTTCACTGAAGCTTTCTTT. Translated: CASSLEIQGAFFTEAFF.

V is TRBV30 and J is TRBJ2-3; D not resolved. Germline CDR1 and CDR2: GTSNPN and SVGIG (reference sequence). The CDR3 has 13 residues. V lost 2 bases and J lost 0, with 6 bases in between. DNA of the CDR3: TGTGCCTGGAGTACACAGAGCACAGATACGCAGTATTTT. As protein: CAWSTQSTDTQYF.

The chain uses TRBV27 and TRBJ1-6, with 7 bases aligning to TRBD1. The CDR3 spans 15 residues. Germline V gives CDR1 MNHEY, CDR2 SMNVEV (reference sequence). V lost 0 bases and J lost 10; bases outside the gene matches: 6. CDR3 sequence (DNA): TGTGCCAGCAGTTTATCCGTCCCCAGGGGGTCACCCCTCCACTTT. Encoded protein: CASSLSVPRGSPLHF.

The chain is built from TRBV4-1 and TRBJ1-5; 8 nucleotides agree with TRBD1. Germline lookup yields CDR1 MGHRA and CDR2 YSYEKL. The V and J ends lost 1 base and 4 bases, in that order; junction bases with no gene match: 6. The CDR3 has 16 residues. The CDR3 nucleotides are TGCGCCAGCAGCCAAGGTCAGGGGGCGCAAAATCAGCCCCAGCATTTT. Protein product: CASSQGQGAQNQPQHF.

The CDR3, as DNA: TGCGCCAGCAGCCAAGCAGAAAGGAGAAAACTGTTTTTT. Protein sequence: CASSQAERRKLFF. The chain has TRBV5-1 and TRBJ1-4; D unclear. Germline CDR1 reads SGHRS; CDR2 reads YFSETQ. There are 13 residues in the CDR3. Trimming shortened V by 4 bases and J by 10 bases, and 14 bases separated the two germline ends.

The genes are TRBV4-1 and TRBJ2-1; 7 nucleotides align to TRBD1. The CDR3 is 16 residues long. The J segment lost 2 bases and the V segment lost 3 bases, leaving 7 bases of the junction unmatched. The V gene's germline CDR1 is MGHRA and CDR2 YSYEKL. The CDR3 spells CASSHLGQTPYNEQFF. The CDR3 nucleotides are TGCGCCAGCAGCCACTTGGGACAGACCCCCTACAATGAGCAGTTCTTC.

The genes are TRBV11-3 and TRBJ1-2; D remains unclear. Trimming pared 8 bases from V and 4 bases from J, leaving 14 bases between. The germline V gene has CDR1 SGHNT and CDR2 YENEEA. CDR3 size: 13 residues. The CDR3 nucleotides read TGTGCCAGCCGTGTGACGTCGGGCTATGGCTACACCTTC. This codes for CASRVTSGYGYTF.

This chain joins TRBV18 and TRBJ2-7; the match to TRBD1 covers 7 bases. This CDR3 contains 15 residues. Trimming at V came to 3 bases and at J to 6 bases, leaving 11 bases not matched to a gene. Germline V lookup: CDR1 KGHSH, CDR2 LQKENI. CDR3 protein: CASSPPPGGSVEQYF. CDR3 nucleotides: TGTGCCAGCTCACCCCCGCCAGGGGGTTCGGTCGAGCAGTACTTC. Supplemented by reference TRBV18 and TRBJ2-7, the full variable domain reads NAGVMQNPRHLVRRRGQEARLRCSPMKGHSHVYWYRQLPEEGLKFMVYLQKENIIDESGMPKERFSAEFPKEGPSILRIQQVVRGDSAAYFCASSPPPGGSVEQYFGPGTRLTVT.

V is TRBV4-2 and J is TRBJ1-2; TRBD1 matches 8 bases. With 2 bases clipped from V and 6 bases from J, the junction kept 11 bases outside the gene matches. Germline-derived CDR1 and CDR2 are LGHNA and YNFKEQ. The CDR3 runs to 16 residues. The DNA for the CDR3 is TGTGCCAGCAGCCAAAAAGCCGGGTACAGGGGGGATGGCTACACCTTC. As protein: CASSQKAGYRGDGYTF.

V gene TRBV30 combines with J gene TRBJ2-2; a weak D match, TRBD2 (5 bases). With 0 bases removed from V and 1 base from J, the gap between germline ends came to 9 bases. CDR1 is GTSNPN and CDR2 is SVGIG in the germline V gene (reference sequence). This CDR3 has 15 residues. CDR3 residues: CAWSVEEVNTGELFF. CDR3 DNA sequence: TGTGCCTGGAGTGTCGAGGAGGTGAACACCGGGGAGCTGTTTTTT.